The 19 T cell receptor beta chains in this list originate from one sample, sequenced in a study of CD8 T cells in Susac syndrome. cDNA came from 0.5 to 1 ug RNA primed by random hexamers. TCRdb reanalysed the immunoSEQ multiplex PCR reads using MiXCR and keeps one entry per CDR3 protein. The sample carries 71,000 or so distinct CDR3 sequences, roughly 93% recorded once. Material: CD4+ T cells from PBMCs. Receptor source: a human donor with Susac syndrome.

The CDR3 sequence: CAWSGRTAYNEQFF. DNA for the CDR3: TGTGCCTGGAGTGGTCGGACGGCCTACAATGAGCAGTTCTTC. The genes are TRBV30 and TRBJ2-1; D is uncertain. This CDR3 region has 14 residues. The germline CDR1 and CDR2 sequences are GTSNPN and SVGIG (reference sequence). V shed 1 base and J shed 2 bases, with 9 bases lying between them. Drawing the rest from reference TRBV30 and TRBJ2-1, the complete variable domain is SQTIHQWPATLVQPVGSPLSLECTVEGTSNPNLYWYRQAAGRGLQLLFYSVGIGQISSEVPQNLSASRPQDRQFILSSKKLLLSDSGFYLCAWSGRTAYNEQFFGPGTRLTVL.

The gene calls are TRBV20-1 and TRBJ1-4; tentatively, D is TRBD1 (5 bases). The V end lost 3 bases, the J end lost 6 bases, and 14 bases lay between the germline ends. The CDR3 extends over 14 amino acids. Germline assignment: CDR1 DFQATT and CDR2 SNEGSKA (reference sequence). The chain's CDR3 is CSASRGAFDEKLFF. Here the CDR3 DNA reads TGCAGTGCTAGTCGAGGGGCATTTGATGAAAAACTGTTTTTT.

The chain carries TRBV19 and TRBJ2-2, with D perhaps TRBD2 (6 bases). Germline assignment: CDR1 LNHDA and CDR2 SQIVND (reference sequence). The CDR3 consists of 19 residues. Trimming took off 10 bases at V and 2 bases at J, with 29 bases between the two ends. The DNA for the CDR3 is TGTGCCACCTCCCCCGGGCGAGGGACCGGGACTCGAAACACCGGGGAGCTGTTTTTT. This sequence encodes CATSPGRGTGTRNTGELFF.

V gene TRBV5-1 combines with J gene TRBJ1-6, with D unclear. CDR3 length: 14 residues. Trimming took off 1 base at V and 6 bases at J, with 8 bases between the two ends. CDR1 SGHRS and CDR2 YFSETQ come from the germline V gene. CDR3 nucleotide sequence: TGCGCCAGCAGCTTGCGAAGTGCTAATTCACCCCTCCACTTT. It codes for CASSLRSANSPLHF.

Points on this clonotype: The germline gene is not matched at one end of the junction; a read error may be the cause. The J gene is TRBJ2-5, the V gene TRBV7-7, with TRBD2 identical over 9 bases. CDR3 length: 15 amino acids. Germline V gives CDR1 SSHAT, CDR2 FNYEAQ (reference sequence). CDR3 in DNA: TGTGCTAGCAGCTTTAGCGGGGGTTCCGGAGAGACCCAGTACTTC. This sequence encodes CASSFSGGSGETQYF.

This clonotype was observed a single time. The chain carries TRBV7-2 and TRBJ1-1, with TRBD1 as a possible D gene (6 bases). Per germline, CDR1 SGHTA and CDR2 FQGNSA. V was clipped by 8 bases and J by 0 bases, with 10 bases between them. This CDR3 comprises 13 residues. The CDR3 spells CASGGQLNTEAFF. The DNA of the CDR3 is TGTGCCAGCGGTGGACAGTTGAACACTGAAGCTTTCTTT. The full variable domain, rest sourced from reference TRBV7-2 and TRBJ1-1, is GAGVSQSPSNKVTEKGKDVELRCDPISGHTALYWYRQSLGQGLEFLIYFQGNSAPDKSGLPSDRFSAERTGGSVSTLTIQRTQQEDSAVYLCASGGQLNTEAFFGQGTRLTVV.

The J gene is TRBJ1-4, the V gene TRBV7-9, with a weak D call TRBD1 (6 bases). Per germline, CDR1 SEHNR and CDR2 FQNEAQ (reference sequence). The CDR3 covers 15 residues. V shed 5 bases and J shed 3 bases, with 13 bases lying between them. The CDR3 is CASSILQGPNEKLFF. In nucleotides, the CDR3 is TGTGCCAGCAGCATCCTACAGGGTCCTAATGAAAAACTGTTTTTT.

The chain combines TRBV2 with TRBJ2-3, with 7 bases matching TRBD1. The CDR3 spans 13 residues. Germline trimming cut 3 bases from V and 4 bases from J; bases unmatched to any gene: 1. Germline CDR1 SNHLY, CDR2 FYNNEI. In DNA form, the CDR3 reads TGTGCCAGCAGTGACCAGGGGGCAGATACGCAGTATTTT. Amino acid sequence: CASSDQGADTQYF.

This clonotype was picked up a small number of times. At one of its ends the junction is not consistent with the germline gene, which may arise from a read error. V usage is TRBV5-1 and J usage is TRBJ1-2; 7 positions match TRBD1. This CDR3 has 14 residues. Germline V gives CDR1 SGHRS, CDR2 YFSETQ. CDR3 protein: CASSLDREVYGYTF. Written as DNA, the CDR3 is TGTGCCAGCAGCCTCGACAGGGAAGTCTATGGCTACACCTTC.

The chain employs TRBV3-1 and TRBJ2-7; the match to TRBD1 covers 7 bases. CDR3 size: 15 residues. Per the germline V gene, CDR1 is LGHDT and CDR2 is YNNKEL (reference sequence). V lost 6 bases, J lost 0 bases, and 8 bases stayed unmatched. CDR3 nucleotide sequence: TGTGCCAGCAGGAAGGGGACAGCTAGCTCCTACGAGCAGTACTTC. It encodes CASRKGTASSYEQYF.

The V gene is TRBV4-1, the J gene TRBJ2-5; D is uncertain. In germline, CDR1 is MGHRA, CDR2 YSYEKL. With 2 bases removed from V and 2 bases from J, the gap between germline ends came to 9 bases. The CDR3 has 14 amino acids. The CDR3 loop is CASSQSRQQETQYF. In DNA, the CDR3 is TGCGCCAGCAGCCAATCAAGGCAGCAAGAGACCCAGTACTTC.

The chain joins TRBV7-2 to TRBJ2-5; possible D gene TRBD1, 5 bases. The CDR3 spans 16 residues. The V and J ends lost 5 bases and 5 bases respectively, with 21 bases between them. Germline assignment: CDR1 SGHTA and CDR2 FQGNSA. CDR3 sequence (DNA): TGTGCCAGCAGCGCCGAAAAGATTAGGGGCCGGGAGACCCAGTACTTC. Its translation is CASSAEKIRGRETQYF.

The chain recombines TRBV11-2 with TRBJ1-2; D is undetermined. V lost 1 base and J lost 0, with 9 bases in between. Germline V lookup: CDR1 SGHAT, CDR2 FQNNGV. This CDR3 has 15 amino acids. The CDR3, as DNA: TGTGCCAGCAGCTTAGTACCGTTCGCTAACTATGGCTACACCTTC. Encoded protein: CASSLVPFANYGYTF.

The V gene is TRBV7-2, the J gene TRBJ2-6; D is ambiguous. Per germline, CDR1 SGHTA and CDR2 FQGNSA. The germline V and J ends were trimmed by 0 bases and 0 bases, with 3 bases remaining between them. The CDR3 runs 15 residues. The CDR3 coding sequence is TGTGCCAGCAGCTTAGCTCCCTCTGGGGCCAACGTCCTGACTTTC. Protein product: CASSLAPSGANVLTF. Complete variable domain (other parts from reference TRBV7-2 and TRBJ2-6): GAGVSQSPSNKVTEKGKDVELRCDPISGHTALYWYRQSLGQGLEFLIYFQGNSAPDKSGLPSDRFSAERTGGSVSTLTIQRTQQEDSAVYLCASSLAPSGANVLTFGAGSRLTVL.

V is TRBV20-1 and J is TRBJ2-7, with 9 bases aligning to TRBD2. The CDR3 consists of 13 residues. J was trimmed by 7 bases and V by 1 base; bases with no gene match: 5. Germline V gene lookup returns CDR1 DFQATT and CDR2 SNEGSKA (reference sequence). The CDR3 nucleotides are TGCAGTGCTAGAGGGCTAGCGGGGTATGAGCAGTACTTC. Residues: CSARGLAGYEQYF.

The chain links TRBV29-1 to TRBJ2-3; TRBD1 matches at 8 bases. Germline V gives CDR1 SQVTM, CDR2 ANQGSEA. Germline trimming cut 4 bases from V and 4 bases from J; bases unmatched to any gene: 7. The CDR3 loop spans 14 amino acids. The CDR3 DNA reads TGCAGCGTTGGTTCAGGGGGCAGAGCAGATACGCAGTATTTT. Amino acids: CSVGSGGRADTQYF.

This clonotype was counted a few times. The gene calls are TRBV6-1 and TRBJ2-1, with D hard to call. This CDR3 contains 14 residues. V was trimmed by 5 bases and J by 1 base, leaving 9 bases between them. Germline values: CDR1 MNHNS, CDR2 SASEGT. DNA of the CDR3: TGTGCCAGCAGTTCCCAATTGTCCTACAATGAGCAGTTCTTC. This codes for CASSSQLSYNEQFF.

V and J are TRBV20-1 and TRBJ1-2; D not resolved. The CDR3 contains 17 residues. Trimming stripped 3 bases from V and 9 bases from J, with 29 bases between. Germline V gives CDR1 DFQATT, CDR2 SNEGSKA (reference sequence). The CDR3: CSARLTPLMRAQSRYTF. For the CDR3, the DNA is TGCAGTGCTAGGCTGACCCCATTGATGCGGGCCCAGAGTCGCTACACCTTC.

This chain joins TRBV20-1 and TRBJ1-4; unclear D gene. The CDR3 has 16 amino acids. Germline V lookup: CDR1 DFQATT, CDR2 SNEGSKA (reference sequence). Trimming took 3 bases from V and 4 from J, leaving 18 bases between them. The CDR3 here is CSARVDPDYYNEKLFF. In DNA form, the CDR3 reads TGCAGTGCTAGGGTGGACCCCGACTACTATAATGAAAAACTGTTTTTT.